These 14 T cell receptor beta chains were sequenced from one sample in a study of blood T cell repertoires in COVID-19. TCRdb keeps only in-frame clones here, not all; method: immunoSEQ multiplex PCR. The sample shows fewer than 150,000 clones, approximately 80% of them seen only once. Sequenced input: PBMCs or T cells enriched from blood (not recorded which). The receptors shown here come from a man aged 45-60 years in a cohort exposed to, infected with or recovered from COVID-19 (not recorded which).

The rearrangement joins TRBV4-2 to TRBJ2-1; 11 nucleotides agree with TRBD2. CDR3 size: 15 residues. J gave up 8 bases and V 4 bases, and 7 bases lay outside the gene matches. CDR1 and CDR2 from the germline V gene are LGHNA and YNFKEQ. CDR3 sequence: CASSRRLTSGDEQFF. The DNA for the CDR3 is TGTGCCAGCAGCCGCCGTTTGACTAGCGGGGATGAGCAGTTCTTC.

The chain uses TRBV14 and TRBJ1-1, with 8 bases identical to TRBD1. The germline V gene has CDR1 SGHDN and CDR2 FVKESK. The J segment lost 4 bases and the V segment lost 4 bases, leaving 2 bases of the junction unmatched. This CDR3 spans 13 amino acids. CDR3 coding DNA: TGTGCCAGCAGCCCGGACAGGGCCACTGAAGCTTTCTTT. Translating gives CASSPDRATEAFF.

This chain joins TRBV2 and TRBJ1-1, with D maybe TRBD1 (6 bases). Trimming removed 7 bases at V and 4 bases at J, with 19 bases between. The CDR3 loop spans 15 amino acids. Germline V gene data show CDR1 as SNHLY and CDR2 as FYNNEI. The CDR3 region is CASIPLGGGGTEAFF. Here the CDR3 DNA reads TGTGCCAGCATTCCCCTAGGGGGGGGCGGCACTGAAGCTTTCTTT.

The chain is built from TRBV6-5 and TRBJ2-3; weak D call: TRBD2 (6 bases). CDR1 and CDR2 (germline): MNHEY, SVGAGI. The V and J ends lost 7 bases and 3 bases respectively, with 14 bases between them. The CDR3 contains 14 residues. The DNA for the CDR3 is TGTGCCAGCACTCGGGTACGGGGGACAGATACGCAGTATTTT. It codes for CASTRVRGTDTQYF.

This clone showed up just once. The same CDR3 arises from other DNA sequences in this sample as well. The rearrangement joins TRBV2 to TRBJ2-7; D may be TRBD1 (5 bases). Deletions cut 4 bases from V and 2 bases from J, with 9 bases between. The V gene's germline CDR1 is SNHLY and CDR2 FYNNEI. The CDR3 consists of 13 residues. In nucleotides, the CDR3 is TGTGCCAGCAGTGTAGGACAAGCCTACGAGCAGTACTTC. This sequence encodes CASSVGQAYEQYF.

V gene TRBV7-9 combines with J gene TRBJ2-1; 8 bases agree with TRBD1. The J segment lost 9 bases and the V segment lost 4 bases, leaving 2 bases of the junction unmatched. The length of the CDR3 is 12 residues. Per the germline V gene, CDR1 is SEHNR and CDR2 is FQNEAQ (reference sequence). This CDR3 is CASSSQGGEQFF. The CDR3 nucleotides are TGTGCCAGCAGCTCACAGGGGGGTGAGCAGTTCTTC.

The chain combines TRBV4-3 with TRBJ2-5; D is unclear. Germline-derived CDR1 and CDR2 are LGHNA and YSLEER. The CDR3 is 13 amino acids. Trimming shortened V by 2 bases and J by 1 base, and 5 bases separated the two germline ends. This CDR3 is CASSQFLQETQYF. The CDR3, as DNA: TGCGCCAGCAGCCAATTTCTCCAAGAGACCCAGTACTTC.

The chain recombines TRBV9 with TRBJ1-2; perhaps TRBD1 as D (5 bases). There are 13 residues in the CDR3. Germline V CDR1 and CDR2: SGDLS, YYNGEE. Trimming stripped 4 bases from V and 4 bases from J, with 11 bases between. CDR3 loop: CASSLRVGYGYTF. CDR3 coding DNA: TGTGCCAGCAGCCTCAGGGTTGGCTATGGCTACACCTTC.

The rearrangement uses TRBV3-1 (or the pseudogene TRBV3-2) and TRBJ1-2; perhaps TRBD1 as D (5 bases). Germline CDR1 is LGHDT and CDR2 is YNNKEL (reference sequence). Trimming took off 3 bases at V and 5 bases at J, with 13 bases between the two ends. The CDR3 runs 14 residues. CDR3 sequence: CASSHSGGRYGYTF. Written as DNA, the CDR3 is TGTGCCAGCAGCCACTCGGGGGGAAGGTATGGCTACACCTTC.

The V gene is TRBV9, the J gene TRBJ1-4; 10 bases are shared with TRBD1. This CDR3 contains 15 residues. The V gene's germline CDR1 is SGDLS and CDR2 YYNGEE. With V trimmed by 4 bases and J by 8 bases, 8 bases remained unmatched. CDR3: CASSYSTGGNEKLFF. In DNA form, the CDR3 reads TGTGCCAGCAGCTACTCGACAGGGGGCAACGAAAAACTGTTTTTT.

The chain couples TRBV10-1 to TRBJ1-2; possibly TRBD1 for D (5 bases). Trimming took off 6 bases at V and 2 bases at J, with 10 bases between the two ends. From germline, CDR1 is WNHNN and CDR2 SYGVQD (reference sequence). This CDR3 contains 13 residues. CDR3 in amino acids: CASSQGRNYGYTF. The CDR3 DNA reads TGCGCCAGCAGCCAGGGTCGAAACTATGGCTACACCTTC.

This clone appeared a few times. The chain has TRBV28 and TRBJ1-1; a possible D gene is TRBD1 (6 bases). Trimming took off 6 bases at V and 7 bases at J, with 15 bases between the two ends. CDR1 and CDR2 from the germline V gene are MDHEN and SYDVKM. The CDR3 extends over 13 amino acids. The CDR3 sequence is CASRSTGTSEAFF. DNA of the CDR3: TGTGCCAGCAGATCAACCGGGACAAGTGAAGCTTTCTTT.

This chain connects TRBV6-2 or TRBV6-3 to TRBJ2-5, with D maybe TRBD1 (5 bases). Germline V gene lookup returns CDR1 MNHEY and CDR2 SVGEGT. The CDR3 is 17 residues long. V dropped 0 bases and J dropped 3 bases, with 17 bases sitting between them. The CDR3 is CASSYSIGRVDEETQYF. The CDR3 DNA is TGTGCCAGCAGTTACTCGATTGGCAGGGTGGACGAAGAGACCCAGTACTTC.

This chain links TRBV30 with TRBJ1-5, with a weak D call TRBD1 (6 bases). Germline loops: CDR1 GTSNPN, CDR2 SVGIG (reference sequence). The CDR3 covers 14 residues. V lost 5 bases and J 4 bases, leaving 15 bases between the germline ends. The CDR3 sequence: CAWSQGQGNQPQHF. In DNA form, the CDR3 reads TGTGCCTGGTCGCAAGGTCAGGGGAATCAGCCCCAGCATTTT.